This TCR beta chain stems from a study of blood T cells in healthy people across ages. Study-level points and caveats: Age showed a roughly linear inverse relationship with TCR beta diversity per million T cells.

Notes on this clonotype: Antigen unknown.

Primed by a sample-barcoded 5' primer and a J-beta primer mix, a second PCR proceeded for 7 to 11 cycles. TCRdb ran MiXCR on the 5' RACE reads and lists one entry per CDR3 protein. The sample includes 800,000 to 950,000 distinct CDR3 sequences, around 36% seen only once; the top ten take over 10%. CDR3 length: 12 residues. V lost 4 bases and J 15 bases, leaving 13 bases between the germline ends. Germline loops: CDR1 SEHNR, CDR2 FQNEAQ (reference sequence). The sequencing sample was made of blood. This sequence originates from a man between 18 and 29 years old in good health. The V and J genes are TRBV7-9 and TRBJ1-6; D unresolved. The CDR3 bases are TGTGCCAGCAGCTCGGCGGGAATCGTCCTCCACTTT. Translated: CASSSAGIVLHF.